The 12 T cell receptor beta chains below were found in one sample sequenced in a study of blood T cell repertoires in COVID-19. Data came from immunoSEQ multiplex PCR; TCRdb stores just in-frame clones and leaves some out. The table lists some 130,000 clones, about 89% of them singletons. The sample taken for sequencing was peripheral blood. These receptors all stem from a woman aged 70 to 79 with COVID-19, enrolled during active disease.

The chain is built from TRBV10-3 and TRBJ2-6, with 11 positions matching TRBD2. The trim removed 6 bases at V and 1 base at J, leaving 11 bases unmatched. Germline V CDR1 and CDR2: ENHRY, SYGVKD. The CDR3 sequence is 19 residues long. CDR3 residues: CAIRAGLAGQSSGANVLTF. CDR3 nucleotides: TGTGCCATCAGAGCCGGACTAGCGGGCCAAAGTTCTGGGGCCAACGTCCTGACTTTC.

This sequence joins TRBV5-8 and TRBJ1-4, with 7 positions matching TRBD1. The germline gives CDR1 SGHTS, CDR2 YDEGEE. The CDR3 consists of 18 residues. V gave up 1 base and J gave up 7 bases; unmatched junction bases: 16. In nucleotides, the CDR3 is TGTGCCAGCAGCTTGACGGAGACAGGGACTCTTAGAGGTGAAAAACTGTTTTTT. Translated: CASSLTETGTLRGEKLFF.

A single count supports this clone. The V gene is TRBV3-1 (or the pseudogene TRBV3-2), the J gene TRBJ1-2; perhaps TRBD1 as D (6 bases). This CDR3 is built from 15 residues. The germline gives CDR1 LGHDT, CDR2 YNNKEL (reference sequence). The V and J ends lost 3 bases and 2 bases respectively, with 13 bases between them. In DNA form, the CDR3 reads TGTGCCAGCAGCCAGTATACAGGGACCAACTATGGCTACACCTTC. Translating gives CASSQYTGTNYGYTF.

This clone has just one count. CDR3 protein: CAWSSGQGHGYTF. CDR3 coding DNA: TGTGCCTGGAGTTCAGGACAGGGGCATGGCTACACCTTC. This chain uses TRBV30 with TRBJ1-2, with 9 bases lining up with TRBD1. V lost 2 bases to trimming and J lost 6 bases; unmatched junction nucleotides: 4. The CDR3 consists of 13 residues. Germline V lookup: CDR1 GTSNPN, CDR2 SVGIG (reference sequence).

The chain uses TRBV2 and TRBJ2-3; TRBD1 matches 7 bases. In germline, CDR1 is SNHLY, CDR2 FYNNEI. The V segment lost 7 bases and the J segment 0 bases; nucleotides outside the gene matches: 7. The CDR3 has 15 amino acids. CDR3 in amino acids: CASTPGQLSTDTQYF. The CDR3 DNA is TGTGCCAGCACACCGGGACAGTTAAGCACAGATACGCAGTATTTT.

The chain joins TRBV28 to TRBJ2-2; D uncertain. Trimming took off 3 bases at V and 0 bases at J, with 8 bases between the two ends. The CDR3 has 15 amino acids. Germline V gene sequence: CDR1 MDHEN, CDR2 SYDVKM. CDR3 nucleotides: TGTGCCAGCAGTTTCGGCAGCGCGAACACCGGGGAGCTGTTTTTT. Translating it yields CASSFGSANTGELFF.

This chain joins TRBV7-8 and TRBJ2-7, with D possibly TRBD2 on 6 matching bases. CDR1 is SGHVS, CDR2 FQNEAQ, per germline. The ends were cut back, 8 bases at V and 4 bases at J, with 9 bases in the middle. The CDR3 has 11 residues. The CDR3 nucleotides are TGTGCCAGCCGGGCGGGGTACGAGCAGTACTTC. Protein: CASRAGYEQYF.

V usage is TRBV18 and J usage is TRBJ2-2, with D possibly matching TRBD1 (6 bases). V lost 5 bases and J 1 base, leaving 11 bases between the germline ends. This CDR3 region has 15 residues. CDR1 is KGHSH, CDR2 LQKENI, per germline. The CDR3 DNA is TGTGCCAGCTCATCCGGGACAAAGAACACCGGGGAGCTGTTTTTT. Translating it yields CASSSGTKNTGELFF. Full variable domain (outside the CDR3, taken from reference TRBV18 and TRBJ2-2): NAGVMQNPRHLVRRRGQEARLRCSPMKGHSHVYWYRQLPEEGLKFMVYLQKENIIDESGMPKERFSAEFPKEGPSILRIQQVVRGDSAAYFCASSSGTKNTGELFFGEGSRLTVL.

The chain joins TRBV18 to TRBJ2-7; no definite D call. The germline gives CDR1 KGHSH, CDR2 LQKENI. Deletions cut 2 bases from V and 3 bases from J, with 5 bases between. The CDR3 loop spans 12 amino acids. CDR3 amino acids: CASSPGGYEQYF. The CDR3 DNA follows: TGTGCCAGCTCACCAGGCGGCTACGAGCAGTACTTC.

In its sample, this clone was seen once. V gene TRBV3-1 (or the pseudogene TRBV3-2) combines with J gene TRBJ2-6; D is unclear. CDR1 LGHDT and CDR2 YNNKEL come from the germline V gene (reference sequence). With 8 bases removed from V and 0 bases from J, the gap between germline ends came to 14 bases. CDR3 length: 16 amino acids. The CDR3 loop reads CASEWSSYSGANVLTF. As DNA, the CDR3 is TGTGCCAGCGAATGGAGCTCTTACTCTGGGGCCAACGTCCTGACTTTC.

The chain couples TRBV2 to TRBJ2-1; tentative D call: TRBD1 (6 bases). Germline V gene lookup returns CDR1 SNHLY and CDR2 FYNNEI. V was clipped by 1 base and J by 9 bases, with 16 bases between them. This CDR3 is 15 amino acids long. CDR3 protein: CASSEDRVGLGEQFF. CDR3 in DNA: TGTGCCAGCAGTGAAGACAGGGTAGGTCTCGGTGAGCAGTTCTTC.

The chain joins TRBV10-1 to TRBJ2-3; D possibly corresponds to TRBD2 (6 bases). Trimming left V 6 bases short and J 7 bases short, with 20 bases between. This CDR3 has 15 residues. Looked up from germline, CDR1 is WNHNN and CDR2 is SYGVQD (reference sequence). CDR3 protein: CASSPADGGKHTQYF. The CDR3 nucleotides are TGCGCCAGCAGCCCAGCGGACGGGGGAAAACATACGCAGTATTTT.